The text below deals with one T cell receptor (beta chain). Its antigen is undetermined. This entry comes from a study of cytomegalovirus exposure and HLA in healthy donors. Study in general: The Caucasian-associated ancestry cluster contained 65% to 85% of the approximately 400 genotyped donors. Study-level points and caveats: Sequencing likely caused a cluster of highly shared sequence variants. Most sequenced TCRs were rare (though some public TCRs occurred in many donors). A later analysis linked around 15,000 TCR beta sequences to HLA alleles at 0.05 false discovery rate.

This PCR relied on a set of 60 Vbeta primers and 13 Jbeta primers. Data came from immunoSEQ multiplex PCR; TCRdb stores just in-frame clones and leaves some out. The sample data list around 63,000 clones. Germline V CDR1 and CDR2: LNHDA, SQIVND (reference sequence). Trimming cost V 4 bases and J 7 bases, with 20 bases left between them. The CDR3 is made up of 15 amino acids. The clonotype comes from a woman in her thirties in good health and CMV-seronegative. This rearrangement joins TRBV19 to TRBJ2-7; D perhaps matches TRBD1 (6 bases). Specimen: PBMCs. CDR3 nucleotide sequence: TGTGCCAGTAGTACCTTACAGGGTGGAGCCGTGGAGCAGTACTTC. Protein: CASSTLQGGAVEQYF.